This record looks at one T cell receptor (beta chain) sequence and its context. There are many counts of this clonotype. What this receptor recognizes is not known. No base-level quality is on record; no much larger clone is a single base apart. The library was prepared using multiplex PCR. Sequencing was carried out with an Illumina HiSeq 4000. iRepertoire HTBI primers and Arm-PCR amplification of CDR3 regions were used to construct TCR beta libraries. Before sequencing, the PCR products underwent gel purification. The published analysis was carried out like this. Gene usage analysis of CDR3 amino acid clonotypes relied on the roughly 67 TRBV and around 13 TRBJ segments identified across samples. Filtered high-quality paired reads were merged into contigs using COPE and FqMerger. Contigs were aligned with BLAST to IMGT TRBV, TRBD and TRBJ reference genes, and CDR3 was defined per IMGT. Highly expanded clones were defined as clonotypes with a frequency above 0.1%. Shannon entropy served as the measure of repertoire diversity, while the Gini coefficient captured V-J evenness. A clonotype found in more than one individual was treated as public. TCRdb reanalyzed the raw reads on its own, using fastp at Q25 for trimming and MiXCR for clone calling, and kept in-frame beta chains. A single entry per CDR3 protein holds the most common genes and DNA from its merged rows. The V and J calls were determined by TCRdb, not by the authors. Present in this sample are 400,000 to 600,000 distinct CDR3 sequences, roughly 21% of which were seen just once. The top ten constitute over 6% of the sample.

Via the germline V gene, CDR1 is MNHNS and CDR2 SASEGT. Unmatched junction bases come to 6, with V trimmed by 5 bases and J by 5 bases. There are 15 amino acids in the CDR3, from cysteine to phenylalanine inclusive. The read is trimmed to its CDR3 DNA, 45 bases read in frame from base 1. The record originates from a study of regulatory T cells in long-lasting Graves disease (dated by TCRdb to about 2021). Context from the whole study: Persistent Graves' disease meant more than 5 years of antithyroid drug treatment with TSH receptor autoantibodies that stayed positive. A total of about 35 samples underwent TCR sequencing, from around 13 patients with persistent Graves' disease and approximately 20 patients with newly diagnosed Graves' disease. The study took place in China and was registered as a clinical trial. Peripheral blood TCR sequencing and RNA sequencing compared persistent Graves' disease patients with newly diagnosed Graves' disease patients. In the clinical cohort, patients with persistent Graves' disease had used antithyroid drugs for an average of about 10.3 years. What the authors observed across the whole study: Preferential use of TRBV28, TRBJ1-2 and TRBJ2-5 was observed in persistent disease, whereas TRBV20-1 and TRBJ2-1 were favored in newly diagnosed disease. Because the primary lesion, thyroid tissue, could not be accessed, the study looked at peripheral blood alone. More public clonotypes were shared among persistent patients (around 3,000) than among newly diagnosed patients (roughly 1,000). The small sample size was acknowledged by the authors as a limitation that may reduce accuracy. Lower TCR Shannon entropy and fewer highly expanded clones were observed in persistent Graves' disease patients than in newly diagnosed patients, which suggested clonal expansion. Only the TCR beta chain was sequenced and analyzed.

Interpreted using the paper, the time point label stands for: persistent/refractory GD, antithyroid drugs over 5 years with positive TRAb. For both TCR sequencing and RNA sequencing, RNA was extracted from PBMCs in TRIzol. The diagnosis of Graves' disease followed American Thyroid Association guidelines. Recruitment of patients was carried out at an endocrinology department in Xi'an, China. Each patient gave approximately 8.8 milliliters of peripheral blood, collected in an EDTA anticoagulant tube. PBMCs were isolated by Ficoll Paque Plus density gradient separation without further T cell sorting. An Agilent 2100 Bioanalyzer and agarose gel were used to check RNA quality, and a NanoDrop 2000 was used to measure RNA concentration.

The sample consisted of peripheral blood mononuclear cells (PBMCs), taken when the disease was refractory, from a patient treated with antithyroid drugs. The receptor comes from a female donor with Graves disease. The sequence links TRBV6-1 to TRBJ1-5; 10 nucleotides in the junction match TRBD1. The DNA sequence is TGTGCCAGCAGTCAAACCGGGACAGGGGATCAGCCCCAGCATTTT. This codes for CASSQTGTGDQPQHF.